A single sample gave rise to the 6 T cell receptor beta chains below, sequenced in a study of PD-1 blockade in classical Hodgkin lymphoma. As to time point: newly diagnosed, previously untreated cHL patient sample. From thawed PBMCs, CD4+ T cells were purified using magnetic negative selection. Only in-frame clones appear in the TCRdb table, and some are missing; sequencing was by immunoSEQ multiplex PCR. The sample carries about 20,000 clones, 89% recorded once. Sample: CD4+ T cells from blood. The receptors shown here come from a human donor with classical Hodgkin lymphoma.

This chain uses TRBV5-4 with TRBJ2-5; 11 bases line up with TRBD1. J lost 13 bases, V lost 4 bases, and 9 bases had no gene match. Germline V gene sequence: CDR1 SGHNT, CDR2 YYREEE (reference sequence). The CDR3 extends over 13 amino acids. CDR3 nucleotides: TGTGCCAGCAGCCCAGCGGGACAGGGGGTGTCGTACTTC. The encoded protein is CASSPAGQGVSYF.

The V and J genes are TRBV6-5 and TRBJ1-4, with a possible D match to TRBD1 (5 bases). Per the germline V gene, CDR1 is MNHEY and CDR2 is SVGAGI. CDR3 size: 15 residues. Trimming removed 0 bases at V and 4 bases at J, with 9 bases between. CDR3 residues: CASSYSGLLNEKLFF. The CDR3 DNA follows: TGTGCCAGCAGTTACTCGGGACTTCTTAATGAAAAACTGTTTTTT.

The chain links TRBV28 to TRBJ2-1; D remains ambiguous. This CDR3 comprises 12 residues. V was trimmed by 5 bases and J by 4 bases, leaving 6 bases between them. Germline V gene sequence: CDR1 MDHEN, CDR2 SYDVKM. CDR3 bases: TGTGCCAGCAGTATTAATTACAATGAGCAGTTCTTC. This encodes CASSINYNEQFF. Full variable domain (remainder filled in from reference TRBV28 and TRBJ2-1): DVKVTQSSRYLVKRTGEKVFLECVQDMDHENMFWYRQDPGLGLRLIYFSYDVKMKEKGDIPEGYSVSREKKERFSLILESASTNQTSMYLCASSINYNEQFFGPGTRLTVL.

This chain links TRBV6-5 with TRBJ2-3, with D uncertain. The V end lost 6 bases, the J end lost 0 bases, and 13 bases lay between the germline ends. The CDR3 is 15 amino acids. Per germline, CDR1 MNHEY and CDR2 SVGAGI. The CDR3 reads CASRRLPTSTDTQYF. The CDR3 bases are TGTGCCAGCAGACGGCTACCGACTAGCACAGATACGCAGTATTTT.

This sequence joins TRBV10-3 and TRBJ1-4; perhaps TRBD1 as D (6 bases). Looked up from germline, CDR1 is ENHRY and CDR2 is SYGVKD. The CDR3 is 17 amino acids. Trimming left V 0 bases short and J 8 bases short, with 19 bases between. The CDR3 spells CAISESPPARGGEKLFF. The CDR3 DNA is TGTGCCATCAGTGAGTCCCCGCCAGCCAGGGGCGGCGAAAAACTGTTTTTT.

The chain recombines TRBV6-5 with TRBJ1-1; the match to TRBD1 covers 8 bases. Losses at the gene ends were 6 bases for V and 1 base for J; bases not matched to a gene: 4. The CDR3 loop spans 14 amino acids. The germline gives CDR1 MNHEY, CDR2 SVGAGI. The CDR3 loop is CASRPGQANTEAFF. DNA for the CDR3: TGTGCCAGCAGGCCGGGACAGGCGAACACTGAAGCTTTCTTT.